Below are 17 T cell receptor beta chains sequenced from a single sample in a study of shared clonotypes between healthy human individuals (dated by TCRdb to 2018 to 2021). The receptor library was made with the immunoSEQ multiplex PCR assay. As stored in TCRdb, this immuneACCESS dataset retains in-frame rearrangements with V and J assigned. A fraction of the clones does not appear; measured against another copy, unresolved V genes explain less than half of the discrepancy, and the remainder lacks a known reason. This sample is represented by around 2.5 million clones; roughly 93% of them were singletons. The top ten clones comprise approximately 0.36% of the sample. Sequencing was carried out using naive CD4+ T cells from PBMCs. The sample's cell subset or site label, decoded: CD45RA+ positively selected. These receptor sequences come from a man aged 18 to 29 in good health. Some clones in this sample may be carry-over from other donors' samples.

The rearrangement joins TRBV5-4 to TRBJ2-1; D is unresolved. The CDR3 contains 16 residues. Trimming removed 0 bases from V and 0 bases from J, with 10 bases in between. From germline, CDR1 is SGHNT and CDR2 YYREEE (reference sequence). CDR3 residues: CASSLGRTASYNEQFF. In nucleotides, the CDR3 is TGTGCCAGCAGCTTGGGCAGAACCGCCTCCTACAATGAGCAGTTCTTC.

The rearrangement uses TRBV7-3 and TRBJ2-5, with TRBD1 as a possible D gene (5 bases). The CDR3 has 14 amino acids. From germline, CDR1 is SGHTA and CDR2 FQGTGA. Trimming took 2 bases from V and 1 from J, leaving 8 bases between them. DNA of the CDR3: TGTGCCAGCAGCTTATCCAGGGCCCAAGAGACCCAGTACTTC. Its translation is CASSLSRAQETQYF.

This sequence joins TRBV2 and TRBJ2-7; TRBD2 might be the D (6 bases). V was shortened by 7 bases and J by 2 bases, with 15 bases between the two germline ends. The CDR3 loop spans 14 amino acids. The germline V gene encodes CDR1 SNHLY and CDR2 FYNNEI. The DNA for the CDR3 is TGTGCCAGCATTTTGACTAGTGGGACCTACGAGCAGTACTTC. It is translated as CASILTSGTYEQYF.

This clone occurred once. The chain employs TRBV7-9 and TRBJ2-3; either TRBD1 or TRBD2 may fit D (5 bases each). Trimming stripped 6 bases from V and 3 bases from J, with 19 bases between. Germline values: CDR1 SEHNR, CDR2 FQNEAQ (reference sequence). The CDR3 spans 16 residues. CDR3 nucleotide sequence: TGTGCCAGCAGTGCTGACGGGACGGCCCCGACAGATACGCAGTATTTT. This translates into CASSADGTAPTDTQYF.

V usage is TRBV6-1 and J usage is TRBJ2-1; 11 bases agree with TRBD2. The CDR3 has 15 residues. Losses at the gene ends were 6 bases for V and 4 bases for J; bases not matched to a gene: 5. Germline CDR1 and CDR2: MNHNS and SASEGT. CDR3 sequence: CASRLAGARYNEQFF. CDR3 nucleotide sequence: TGTGCCAGCAGACTAGCGGGAGCTCGTTACAATGAGCAGTTCTTC.

V and J are TRBV5-1 and TRBJ2-2; 8 nucleotides align to TRBD1. After removal of 4 bases from V and 6 bases from J, the junction contained 14 bases not matched to a gene. This CDR3 comprises 17 residues. Germline CDR1 SGHRS, CDR2 YFSETQ. This chain's CDR3 is CASSPSTTRGLSGELFF. The CDR3 nucleotides read TGCGCCAGCAGCCCGAGTACGACCAGGGGGCTTTCCGGGGAGCTGTTTTTT.

The genes are TRBV25-1 and TRBJ2-3; D is unclear. Per the germline V gene, CDR1 is MGHDK and CDR2 is SYGVNS. The V end was cut by 6 bases, the J end by 2 bases, with 12 bases between. CDR3 length: 14 residues. CDR3 DNA: TGTGCCAGCAGCGTCGCTCACTACACAGATACGCAGTATTTT. Protein: CASSVAHYTDTQYF. The full variable domain, completed using reference TRBV25-1 and TRBJ2-3, is EADIYQTPRYLVIGTGKKITLECSQTMGHDKMYWYQQDPGMELHLIHYSYGVNSTEKGDLSSESTVSRIRTEHFPLTLESARPSHTSQYLCASSVAHYTDTQYFGPGTRLTVL.

This clone was detected only once. The rearrangement links TRBV11-2 to TRBJ1-1; D may be TRBD1 (5 bases). Germline CDR1 is SGHAT and CDR2 is FQNNGV. This CDR3 is 13 amino acids long. Trimming removed 5 bases from V and 8 bases from J, with 15 bases in between. The CDR3 DNA follows: TGTGCCAGCAGCCCAGATGTTGGGGCCGAAGCTTTCTTT. Translated, it gives CASSPDVGAEAFF. The whole variable domain, remainder taken from reference TRBV11-2 and TRBJ1-1, is EAGVAQSPRYKIIEKRQSVAFWCNPISGHATLYWYQQILGQGPKLLIQFQNNGVVDDSQLPKDRFSAERLKGVDSTLKIQPAKLEDSAVYLCASSPDVGAEAFFGQGTRLTVV.

In DNA, the CDR3 is TGCGCCAGCAGCCAACTCCGGGACAGTTTCAATGAGCAGTTCTTC. Protein product: CASSQLRDSFNEQFF. The chain is built from TRBV4-3 and TRBJ2-1, with 7 positions matching TRBD1. Trimming cost V 2 bases and J 6 bases; bases outside gene matches: 7. The CDR3 runs to 15 residues. The germline V gene has CDR1 LGHNA and CDR2 YSLEER.

V usage is TRBV4-1 and J usage is TRBJ2-1, with 13 bases matching TRBD2. With 0 bases clipped from V and 1 base from J, the junction kept 3 bases outside the gene matches. The CDR3 runs to 18 residues. CDR1 and CDR2 (germline): MGHRA, YSYEKL. The CDR3 loop reads CASSQDGLAGVSYNEQFF. CDR3 nucleotides: TGCGCCAGCAGCCAAGACGGACTAGCGGGAGTTTCCTACAATGAGCAGTTCTTC.

The chain has TRBV2 and TRBJ1-5, with 7 nucleotides matching TRBD1. CDR3 length: 15 amino acids. J lost 3 bases, V lost 7 bases, and 9 bases had no gene match. The germline V gene encodes CDR1 SNHLY and CDR2 FYNNEI. CDR3 DNA: TGTGCCAGCACCCGGGGAGGGGGCAACAATCAGCCCCAGCATTTT. Amino acids: CASTRGGGNNQPQHF. Full variable domain (missing parts from reference TRBV2 and TRBJ1-5): EPEVTQTPSHQVTQMGQEVILRCVPISNHLYFYWYRQILGQKVEFLVSFYNNEISEKSEIFDDQFSVERPDGSNFTLKIRSTKLEDSAMYFCASTRGGGNNQPQHFGDGTRLSIL.

This rearrangement joins TRBV7-2 to TRBJ1-2; D possibly corresponds to TRBD1 (6 bases). The germline V and J ends were trimmed by 1 base and 2 bases, with 14 bases remaining between them. Germline CDR1 and CDR2: SGHTA and FQGNSA. This CDR3 region has 16 residues. The CDR3 DNA is TGTGCCAGCAGCTTAGAGGGACACCGATTCAACTATGGCTACACCTTC. Translation: CASSLEGHRFNYGYTF.

The chain has TRBV28 and TRBJ1-3; 7 bases agree with TRBD1. In germline, CDR1 is MDHEN, CDR2 SYDVKM. J lost 2 bases, V lost 4 bases, and 5 bases had no gene match. This CDR3 has 15 amino acids. DNA for the CDR3: TGTGCCAGCAGTTCCACTGGGACAGCTGGAAACACCATATATTTT. Translated: CASSSTGTAGNTIYF. Filled out from reference TRBV28 and TRBJ1-3, the complete variable domain reads DVKVTQSSRYLVKRTGEKVFLECVQDMDHENMFWYRQDPGLGLRLIYFSYDVKMKEKGDIPEGYSVSREKKERFSLILESASTNQTSMYLCASSSTGTAGNTIYFGEGSWLTVV.

This chain uses TRBV9 with TRBJ2-3, with a weak D call TRBD2 (5 bases). CDR3 length equals 15 residues. Germline CDR1 reads SGDLS; CDR2 reads YYNGEE. The V end was cut by 4 bases, the J end by 2 bases, with 14 bases between. This CDR3 reads CASSLRGFDTDTQYF. Written as DNA, the CDR3 is TGTGCCAGCAGCCTCCGAGGGTTCGACACAGATACGCAGTATTTT.

The chain joins TRBV5-4 to TRBJ1-2, with D unresolved. CDR3 length equals 12 residues. The germline gives CDR1 SGHNT, CDR2 YYREEE (reference sequence). Trimming pared 3 bases from V and 7 bases from J, leaving 10 bases between. Here the CDR3 reads CASSSLDRGYTF. The CDR3 bases are TGTGCCAGCAGCTCACTAGACCGTGGCTACACCTTC.

The J gene is TRBJ1-1, the V gene TRBV7-9; a possible D gene is TRBD1 (5 bases). V shed 5 bases and J shed 7 bases, with 14 bases lying between them. Germline CDR1 is SEHNR and CDR2 is FQNEAQ (reference sequence). CDR3 size: 13 residues. The CDR3 loop is CASSPRGVREAFF. DNA for the CDR3: TGTGCCAGCAGCCCCCGGGGGGTTCGTGAAGCTTTCTTT. Looking up the rest from reference TRBV7-9 and TRBJ1-1 gives the full variable domain: DTGVSQNPRHKITKRGQNVTFRCDPISEHNRLYWYRQTLGQGPEFLTYFQNEAQLEKSRLLSDRFSAERPKGSFSTLEIQRTEQGDSAMYLCASSPRGVREAFFGQGTRLTVV.

Comments on this clone: This CDR3 is also generated by other DNA sequences in the sample. The chain joins TRBV18 to TRBJ2-7; D gene unclear. The V gene's germline CDR1 is KGHSH and CDR2 LQKENI. V dropped 6 bases and J dropped 3 bases, with 9 bases sitting between them. The CDR3 has 12 amino acids. CDR3 region: CASSPTSYEQYF. In DNA, the CDR3 is TGTGCCAGCTCCCCGACAAGCTACGAGCAGTACTTC.